This TCR beta chain comes out of a study of T cells after posttransplantation cyclophosphamide. The CDR3 runs 19 residues. The V gene end was trimmed by 0 bases and the J gene end by 5 bases; junction bases not matched to a gene: 19. Germline CDR1 SGHDT, CDR2 YYEEEE. TCRdb's table, derived via immunoSEQ multiplex PCR, lists solely in-frame clones and lacks some. The sample yields more than 50,000 clones, around 83% seen once. Comments on this clone: What it recognizes is unknown.

Study outcomes and limitations: Skin or GI-infiltrating T cells shared few TRB sequences with blood.

Sequencing was carried out using PBMCs. The sequence was collected from a man aged 25-40 years with a blood cancer, CMV-positive, and with a related stem cell donor. The chain carries TRBV5-6 and TRBJ1-2; 7 bases map to TRBD1. For the CDR3, the DNA is TGTGCCAGCAGCTTGGCCCTCAGTTCTTGGGGACAGATAGATTATGGCTACACCTTC. As protein: CASSLALSSWGQIDYGYTF.